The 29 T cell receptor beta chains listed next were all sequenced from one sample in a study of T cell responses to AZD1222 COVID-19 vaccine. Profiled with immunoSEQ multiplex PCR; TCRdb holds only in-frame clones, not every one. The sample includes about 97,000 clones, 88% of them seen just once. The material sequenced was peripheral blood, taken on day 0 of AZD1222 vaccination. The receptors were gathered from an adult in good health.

CDR3 sequence: CASWGQGGGYTF. DNA of the CDR3: TGTGCCAGCTGGGGACAGGGAGGTGGCTACACCTTC. The rearrangement uses TRBV6-6 and TRBJ1-2; 9 nucleotides align to TRBD1. V gave up 8 bases and J gave up 7 bases; unmatched junction bases: 5. Germline V gene lookup returns CDR1 MNHNY and CDR2 SVGAGI (reference sequence). This CDR3 region has 12 residues.

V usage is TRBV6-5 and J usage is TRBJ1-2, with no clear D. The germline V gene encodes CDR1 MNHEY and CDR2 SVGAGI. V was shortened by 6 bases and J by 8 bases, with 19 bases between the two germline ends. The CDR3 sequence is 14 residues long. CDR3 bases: TGTGCCAGCAGCAGGCCCGAGGAATATGGGGGCTACACCTTC. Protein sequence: CASSRPEEYGGYTF.

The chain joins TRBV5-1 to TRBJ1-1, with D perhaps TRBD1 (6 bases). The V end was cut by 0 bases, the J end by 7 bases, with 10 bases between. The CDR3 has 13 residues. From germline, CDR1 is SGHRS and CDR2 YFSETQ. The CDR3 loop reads CASSLDREVEAFF. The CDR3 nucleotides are TGCGCCAGCAGCTTGGACAGGGAAGTTGAAGCTTTCTTT.

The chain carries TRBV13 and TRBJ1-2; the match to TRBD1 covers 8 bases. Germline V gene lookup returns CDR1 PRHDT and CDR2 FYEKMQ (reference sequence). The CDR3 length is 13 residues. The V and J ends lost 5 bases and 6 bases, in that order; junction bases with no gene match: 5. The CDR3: CASSLQGADGYTF. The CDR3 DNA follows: TGTGCCAGCAGCCTCCAGGGGGCGGATGGCTACACCTTC.

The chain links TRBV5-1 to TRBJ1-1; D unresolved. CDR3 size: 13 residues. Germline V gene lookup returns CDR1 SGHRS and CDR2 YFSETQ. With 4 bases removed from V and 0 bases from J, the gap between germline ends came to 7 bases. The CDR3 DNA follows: TGCGCCAGCAGCAGCTATTTGAACACTGAAGCTTTCTTT. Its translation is CASSSYLNTEAFF.

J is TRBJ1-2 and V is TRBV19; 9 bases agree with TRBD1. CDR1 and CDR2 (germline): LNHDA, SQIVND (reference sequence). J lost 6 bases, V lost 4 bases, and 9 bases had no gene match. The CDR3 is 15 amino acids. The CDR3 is CASSTQPGQGNGYTF. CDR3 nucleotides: TGTGCCAGTAGTACCCAACCGGGACAGGGTAATGGCTACACCTTC.

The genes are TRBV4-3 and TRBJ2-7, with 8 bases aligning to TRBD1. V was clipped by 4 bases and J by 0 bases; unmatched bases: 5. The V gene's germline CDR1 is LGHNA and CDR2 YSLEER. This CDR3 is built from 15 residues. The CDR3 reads CASSLVGTGSYEQYF. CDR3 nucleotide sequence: TGCGCCAGCAGCCTTGTCGGGACAGGCTCCTACGAGCAGTACTTC.

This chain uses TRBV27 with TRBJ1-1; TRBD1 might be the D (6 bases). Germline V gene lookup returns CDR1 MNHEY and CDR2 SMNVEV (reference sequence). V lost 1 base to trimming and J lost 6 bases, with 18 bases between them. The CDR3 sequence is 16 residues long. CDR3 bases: TGTGCCAGCAGTTTATTGCCCCTAAGGGGGGCCGCTGAAGCTTTCTTT. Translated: CASSLLPLRGAAEAFF.

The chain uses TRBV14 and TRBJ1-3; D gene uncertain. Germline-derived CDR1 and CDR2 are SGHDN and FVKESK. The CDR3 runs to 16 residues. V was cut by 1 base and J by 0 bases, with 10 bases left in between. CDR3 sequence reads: CASSQGGDGSGNTIYF. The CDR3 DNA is TGTGCCAGCAGCCAAGGGGGTGACGGCTCTGGAAACACCATATATTTT.

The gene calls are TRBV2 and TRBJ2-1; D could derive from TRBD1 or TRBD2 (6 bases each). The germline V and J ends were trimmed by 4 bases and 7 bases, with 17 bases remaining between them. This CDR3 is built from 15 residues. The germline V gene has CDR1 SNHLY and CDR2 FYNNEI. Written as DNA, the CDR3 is TGTGCCAGCAGTGCTCATAGGGGGGCTGAAAATGAGCAGTTCTTC. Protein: CASSAHRGAENEQFF.

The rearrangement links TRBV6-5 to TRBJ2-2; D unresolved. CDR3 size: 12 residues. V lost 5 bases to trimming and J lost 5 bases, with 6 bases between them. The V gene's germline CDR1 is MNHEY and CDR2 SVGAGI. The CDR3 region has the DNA TGTGCCAGCAGTCCAAATACCGGGGAGCTGTTTTTT. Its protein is CASSPNTGELFF.

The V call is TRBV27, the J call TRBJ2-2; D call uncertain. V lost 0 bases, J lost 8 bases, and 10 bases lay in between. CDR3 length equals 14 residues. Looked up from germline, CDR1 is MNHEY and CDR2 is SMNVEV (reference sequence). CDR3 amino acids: CASSLSGLMGELFF. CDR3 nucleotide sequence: TGTGCCAGCAGTTTATCCGGGTTAATGGGGGAGCTGTTTTTT.

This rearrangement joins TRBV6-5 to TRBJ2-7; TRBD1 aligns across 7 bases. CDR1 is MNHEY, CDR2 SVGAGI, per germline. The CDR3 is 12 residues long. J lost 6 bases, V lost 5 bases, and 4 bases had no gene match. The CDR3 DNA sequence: TGTGCCAGCAGTACCCGACAGGGCGAGCAGTACTTC. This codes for CASSTRQGEQYF.

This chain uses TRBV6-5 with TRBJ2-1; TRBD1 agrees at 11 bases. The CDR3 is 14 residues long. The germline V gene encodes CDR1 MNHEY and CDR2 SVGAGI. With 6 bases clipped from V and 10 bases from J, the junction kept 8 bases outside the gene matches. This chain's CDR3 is CASSGDRGIGEQFF. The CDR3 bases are TGTGCCAGCAGCGGGGACAGGGGGATCGGGGAGCAGTTCTTC.

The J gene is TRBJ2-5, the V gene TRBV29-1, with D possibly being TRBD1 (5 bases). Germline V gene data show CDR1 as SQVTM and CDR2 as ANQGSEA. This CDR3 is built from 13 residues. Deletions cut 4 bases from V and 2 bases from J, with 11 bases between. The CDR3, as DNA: TGCAGCGTTGCCACAGGACGTCAAGAGACCCAGTACTTC. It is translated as CSVATGRQETQYF.

CDR3: CASSLALRGPNSPLHF. CDR3 in DNA: TGTGCCAGCAGCCTTGCACTCAGGGGACCCAATTCACCCCTCCACTTT. V usage is TRBV5-5 and J usage is TRBJ1-6; D is possibly TRBD1 (6 bases). The CDR3 has 16 amino acids. The V and J ends lost 4 bases and 7 bases respectively, with 18 bases between them. Germline V lookup: CDR1 SGHKS, CDR2 YYEKEE (reference sequence).

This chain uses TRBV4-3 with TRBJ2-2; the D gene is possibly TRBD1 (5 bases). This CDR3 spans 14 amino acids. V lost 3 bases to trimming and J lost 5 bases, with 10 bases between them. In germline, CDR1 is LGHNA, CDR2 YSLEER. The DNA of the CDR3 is TGCGCCAGCAGCCACAATCAGGGAACCGGGGAGCTGTTTTTT. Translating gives CASSHNQGTGELFF.

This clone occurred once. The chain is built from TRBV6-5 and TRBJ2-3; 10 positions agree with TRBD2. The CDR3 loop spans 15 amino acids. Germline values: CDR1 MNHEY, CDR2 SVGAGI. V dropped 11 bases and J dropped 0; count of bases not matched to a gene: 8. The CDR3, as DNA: TGTGCCGCCTCACTAGCGGGGACTAGCACAGATACGCAGTATTTT. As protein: CAASLAGTSTDTQYF.

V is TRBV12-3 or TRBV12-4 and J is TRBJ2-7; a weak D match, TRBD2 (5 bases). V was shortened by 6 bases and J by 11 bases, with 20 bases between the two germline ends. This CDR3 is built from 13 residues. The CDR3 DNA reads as TGTGCCAGCAGACTGACCAGCGGTGCTACGGAGTACTTC. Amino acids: CASRLTSGATEYF.

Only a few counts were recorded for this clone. The CDR3: CASSGRYTGELFF. The CDR3 DNA is TGTGCCAGCAGTGGCAGGTACACCGGGGAGCTGTTTTTT. The rearrangement links TRBV2 to TRBJ2-2; D ambiguous. The CDR3 totals 13 residues. CDR1 is SNHLY and CDR2 is FYNNEI in the germline V gene. Trimming removed 4 bases from V and 3 bases from J, with 6 bases in between. Using reference TRBV2 and TRBJ2-2 for the parts outside the CDR3, the full variable domain is EPEVTQTPSHQVTQMGQEVILRCVPISNHLYFYWYRQILGQKVEFLVSFYNNEISEKSEIFDDQFSVERPDGSNFTLKIRSTKLEDSAMYFCASSGRYTGELFFGEGSRLTVL.

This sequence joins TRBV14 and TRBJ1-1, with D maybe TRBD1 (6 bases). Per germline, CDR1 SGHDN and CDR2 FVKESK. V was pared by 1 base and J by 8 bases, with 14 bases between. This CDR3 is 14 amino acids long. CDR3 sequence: CASSQAVGGKEAFF. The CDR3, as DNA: TGTGCCAGCAGCCAAGCGGTAGGGGGAAAGGAAGCTTTCTTT.

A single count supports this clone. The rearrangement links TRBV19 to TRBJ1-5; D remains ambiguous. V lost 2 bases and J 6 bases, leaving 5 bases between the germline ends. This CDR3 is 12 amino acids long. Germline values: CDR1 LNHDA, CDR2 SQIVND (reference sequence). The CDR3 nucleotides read TGTGCCAGTAGTATATTTGGTCAGCCCCAGCATTTT. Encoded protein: CASSIFGQPQHF. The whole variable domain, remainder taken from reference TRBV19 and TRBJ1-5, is DGGITQSPKYLFRKEGQNVTLSCEQNLNHDAMYWYRQDPGQGLRLIYYSQIVNDFQKGDIAEGYSVSREKKESFPLTVTSAQKNPTAFYLCASSIFGQPQHFGDGTRLSIL.

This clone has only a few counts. In nucleotides, the CDR3 is TGTGCCAGCAGCTCCCGCCGACACCATAATGAAAAACTGTTTTTT. Translating it yields CASSSRRHHNEKLFF. V usage is TRBV11-2 and J usage is TRBJ1-4; D gene ambiguous. Germline V gives CDR1 SGHAT, CDR2 FQNNGV. The CDR3 length is 15 residues. Trimming took off 4 bases at V and 4 bases at J, with 13 bases between the two ends. Based on the CDR3 plus reference TRBV11-2 and TRBJ1-4, the full variable domain is EAGVAQSPRYKIIEKRQSVAFWCNPISGHATLYWYQQILGQGPKLLIQFQNNGVVDDSQLPKDRFSAERLKGVDSTLKIQPAKLEDSAVYLCASSSRRHHNEKLFFGSGTQLSVL.

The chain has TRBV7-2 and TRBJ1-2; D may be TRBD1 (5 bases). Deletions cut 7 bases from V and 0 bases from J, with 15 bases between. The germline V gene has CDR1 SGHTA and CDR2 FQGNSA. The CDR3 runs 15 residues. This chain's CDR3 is CASTPPEGANYGYTF. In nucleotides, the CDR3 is TGTGCCAGCACCCCCCCCGAAGGGGCTAACTATGGCTACACCTTC.

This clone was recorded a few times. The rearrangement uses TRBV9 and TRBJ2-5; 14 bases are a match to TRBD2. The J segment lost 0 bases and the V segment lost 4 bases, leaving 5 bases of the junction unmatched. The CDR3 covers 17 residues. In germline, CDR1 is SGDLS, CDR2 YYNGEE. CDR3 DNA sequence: TGTGCCAGCAGCTCGGGACTAGCGGGGGCCTACCAAGAGACCCAGTACTTC. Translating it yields CASSSGLAGAYQETQYF.

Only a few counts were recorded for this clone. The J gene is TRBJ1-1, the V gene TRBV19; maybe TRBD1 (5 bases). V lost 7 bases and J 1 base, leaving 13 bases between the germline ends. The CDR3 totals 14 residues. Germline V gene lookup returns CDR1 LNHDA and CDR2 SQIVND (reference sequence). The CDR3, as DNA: TGTGCCAGTAAGACCAACGGGGGGAACACTGAAGCTTTCTTT. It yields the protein CASKTNGGNTEAFF.

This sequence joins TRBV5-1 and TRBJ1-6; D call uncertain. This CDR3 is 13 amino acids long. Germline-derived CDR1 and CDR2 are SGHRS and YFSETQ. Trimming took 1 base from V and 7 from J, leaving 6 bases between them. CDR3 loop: CASSLTRNSPLHF. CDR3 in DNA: TGCGCCAGCAGCTTGACGAGAAATTCACCCCTCCACTTT.

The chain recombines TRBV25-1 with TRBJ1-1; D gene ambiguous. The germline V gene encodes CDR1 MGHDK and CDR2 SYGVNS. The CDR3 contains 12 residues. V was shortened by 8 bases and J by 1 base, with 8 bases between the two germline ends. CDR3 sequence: CASRLGNTEAFF. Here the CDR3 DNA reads TGTGCCAGCCGTTTAGGGAACACTGAAGCTTTCTTT.

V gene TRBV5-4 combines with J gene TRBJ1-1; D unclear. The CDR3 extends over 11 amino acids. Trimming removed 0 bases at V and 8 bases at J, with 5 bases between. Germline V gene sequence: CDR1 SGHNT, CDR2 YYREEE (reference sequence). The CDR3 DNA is TGTGCCAGCAGCTTGGGGGTCGAAGCTTTCTTT. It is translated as CASSLGVEAFF.